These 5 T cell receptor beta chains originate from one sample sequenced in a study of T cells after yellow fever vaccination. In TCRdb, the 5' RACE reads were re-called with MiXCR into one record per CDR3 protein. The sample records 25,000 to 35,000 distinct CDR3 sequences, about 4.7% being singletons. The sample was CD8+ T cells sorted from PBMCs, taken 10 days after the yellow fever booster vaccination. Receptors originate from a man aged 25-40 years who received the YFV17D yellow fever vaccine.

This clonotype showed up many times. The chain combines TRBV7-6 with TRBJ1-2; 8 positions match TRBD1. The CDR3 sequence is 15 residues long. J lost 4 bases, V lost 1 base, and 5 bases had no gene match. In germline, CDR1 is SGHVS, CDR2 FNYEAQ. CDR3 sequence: CASSLERTGTYGYTF. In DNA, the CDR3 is TGTGCCAGCAGCTTAGAAAGGACAGGGACCTATGGCTACACCTTC.

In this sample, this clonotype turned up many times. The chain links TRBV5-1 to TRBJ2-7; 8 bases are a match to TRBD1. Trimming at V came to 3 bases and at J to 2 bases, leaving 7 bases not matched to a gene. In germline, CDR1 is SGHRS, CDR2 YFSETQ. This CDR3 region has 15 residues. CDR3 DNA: TGCGCCAGCAGCTATTCTCAGGGGGCTGCCTACGAGCAGTACTTC. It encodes CASSYSQGAAYEQYF.

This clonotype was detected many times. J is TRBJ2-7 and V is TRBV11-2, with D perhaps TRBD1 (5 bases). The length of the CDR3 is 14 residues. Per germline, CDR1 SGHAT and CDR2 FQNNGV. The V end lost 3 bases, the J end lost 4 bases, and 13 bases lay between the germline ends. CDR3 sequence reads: CASSFYLGVYEQYF. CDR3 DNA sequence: TGTGCCAGCAGCTTCTACCTAGGGGTTTACGAGCAGTACTTC.

CDR3 in amino acids: CARSFPLSGGAYNEQFF. As DNA, the CDR3 is TGTGCCAGAAGCTTCCCCTTGTCGGGGGGGGCCTACAATGAGCAGTTCTTC. The chain recombines TRBV5-3 with TRBJ2-1; 8 bases are a match to TRBD2. TRBV5-3 qualifies as an ORF whose function is uncertain. V was pared by 2 bases and J by 2 bases, with 9 bases of the junction left unmatched. The CDR3 is 17 residues long.

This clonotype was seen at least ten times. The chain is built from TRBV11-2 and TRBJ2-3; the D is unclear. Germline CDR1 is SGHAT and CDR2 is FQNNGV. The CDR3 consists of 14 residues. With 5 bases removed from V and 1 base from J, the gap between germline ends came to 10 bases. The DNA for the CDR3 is TGTGCCAGCAGCCCCTGGGGTGGCACAGATACGCAGTATTTT. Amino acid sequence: CASSPWGGTDTQYF.